This T cell receptor (beta chain) was captured by sequencing in a study of control samples from healthy donors and cancer patients. The repertoire was sequenced with immunoSEQ multiplex PCR; TCRdb's copy has only in-frame clones and lacks some. There are 120,000 or so clones in the sample; around 94% occur only once, and about 0.6% lies in the top ten. CDR3 length: 17 residues. Trimming removed 5 bases at V and 4 bases at J, with 21 bases between. Germline V gives CDR1 LGHNT, CDR2 FRNRAP. This clone was seen once. The rearrangement uses TRBV12-5 and TRBJ1-3; no clear D gene. The specimen was PBMCs. This receptor was identified in an elderly man with head and neck cancer. The CDR3 is CASGRSDGLPFGNTIYF. The CDR3 DNA sequence: TGTGCTAGTGGTCGATCTGACGGCCTTCCATTCGGAAACACCATATATTTT.